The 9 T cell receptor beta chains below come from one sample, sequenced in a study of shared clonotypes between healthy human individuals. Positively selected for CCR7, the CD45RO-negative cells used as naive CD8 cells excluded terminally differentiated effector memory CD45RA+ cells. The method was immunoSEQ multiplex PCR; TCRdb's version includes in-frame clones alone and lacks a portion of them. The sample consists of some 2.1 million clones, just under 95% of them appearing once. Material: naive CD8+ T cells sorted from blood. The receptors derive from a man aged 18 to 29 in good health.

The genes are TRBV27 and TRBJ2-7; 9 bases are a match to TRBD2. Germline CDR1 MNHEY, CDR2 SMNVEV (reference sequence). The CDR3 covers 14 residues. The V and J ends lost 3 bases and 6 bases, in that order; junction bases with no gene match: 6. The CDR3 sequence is CASSLGLASSEQYF. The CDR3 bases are TGTGCCAGCAGTTTGGGACTAGCCAGCAGCGAGCAGTACTTC.

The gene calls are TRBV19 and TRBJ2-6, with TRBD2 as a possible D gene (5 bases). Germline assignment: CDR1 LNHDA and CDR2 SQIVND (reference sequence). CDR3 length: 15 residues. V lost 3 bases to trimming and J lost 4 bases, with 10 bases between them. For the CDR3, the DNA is TGTGCCAGTAGTATCCTCGGGGAAGGGGCCAACGTCCTGACTTTC. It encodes CASSILGEGANVLTF.

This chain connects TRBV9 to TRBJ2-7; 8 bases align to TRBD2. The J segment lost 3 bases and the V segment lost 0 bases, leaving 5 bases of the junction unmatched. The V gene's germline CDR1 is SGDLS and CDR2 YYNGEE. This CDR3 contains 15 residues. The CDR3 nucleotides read TGTGCCAGCAGCGTAGGAATTAGCGGGGACTACGAGCAGTACTTC. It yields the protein CASSVGISGDYEQYF.

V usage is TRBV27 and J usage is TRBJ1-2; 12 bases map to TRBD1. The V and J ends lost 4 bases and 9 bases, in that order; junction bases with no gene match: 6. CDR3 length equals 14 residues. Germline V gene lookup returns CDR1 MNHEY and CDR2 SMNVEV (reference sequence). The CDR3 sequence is CASSSGQGALRYTF. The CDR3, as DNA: TGTGCCAGCAGTTCGGGACAGGGGGCTTTGCGCTACACCTTC.

The CDR3 reads CASSHPGTGATLNTGELFF. The CDR3 DNA is TGCGCCAGCAGCCATCCCGGGACAGGGGCCACTCTTAACACCGGGGAGCTGTTTTTT. The chain employs TRBV4-1 and TRBJ2-2, with 10 bases identical to TRBD1. In germline, CDR1 is MGHRA, CDR2 YSYEKL. The CDR3 runs to 19 residues. Unmatched junction bases numbered 12, after V lost 3 bases and J lost 2 bases.

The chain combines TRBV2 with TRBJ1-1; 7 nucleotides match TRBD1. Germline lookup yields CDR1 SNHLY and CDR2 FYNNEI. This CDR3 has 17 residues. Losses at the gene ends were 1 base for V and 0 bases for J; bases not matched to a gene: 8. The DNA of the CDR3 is TGTGCCAGCAGTGAAGAAGGACAGGTTATCATGAACACTGAAGCTTTCTTT. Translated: CASSEEGQVIMNTEAFF.

CDR3 coding DNA: TGTGCCAGCAGCTTGGTCCGGGTCTCCACAGATACGCAGTATTTT. It codes for CASSLVRVSTDTQYF. This chain connects TRBV5-6 to TRBJ2-3; no firm D call. Germline CDR1 SGHDT, CDR2 YYEEEE. This CDR3 is 15 amino acids long. Trimming removed 0 bases at V and 2 bases at J, with 10 bases between.

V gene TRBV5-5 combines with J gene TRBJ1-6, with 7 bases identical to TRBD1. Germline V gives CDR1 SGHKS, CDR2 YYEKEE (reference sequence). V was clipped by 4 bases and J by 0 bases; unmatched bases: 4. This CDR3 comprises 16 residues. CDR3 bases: TGTGCCAGCAGCCTACAGGGGAGCTCCTATAATTCACCCCTCCACTTT. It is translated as CASSLQGSSYNSPLHF.

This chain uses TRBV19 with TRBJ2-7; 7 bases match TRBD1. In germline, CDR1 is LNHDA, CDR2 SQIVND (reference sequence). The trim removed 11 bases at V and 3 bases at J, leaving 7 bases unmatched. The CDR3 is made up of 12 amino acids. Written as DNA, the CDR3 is TGTGCCCCTAGGGACAGTTTCTACGAGCAGTACTTC. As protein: CAPRDSFYEQYF.